The 16 T cell receptor beta chains below were found in one sample sequenced in a study of blood T cell repertoires in COVID-19. Clones were sequenced by immunoSEQ multiplex PCR, and TCRdb holds only the in-frame ones, with some missing. Among around 170,000 clones listed, about 82% were seen once. Sequencing input: PBMCs or T cells enriched from blood (not recorded which). The receptors derive from a woman aged 25 to 39 who had recovered from COVID-19.

This clone appeared a single time. This chain uses TRBV28 with TRBJ2-2; 8 bases line up with TRBD1. Germline CDR1 and CDR2: MDHEN and SYDVKM. The ends lost 5 bases at V and 6 bases at J; junction bases unmatched: 17. The CDR3 runs 18 residues. In DNA, the CDR3 is TGTGCCAGCAGTACAACTTCCTCACAGGGGGGAGAGGCCGGGGAGCTGTTTTTT. Amino acid sequence: CASSTTSSQGGEAGELFF.

The chain employs TRBV5-1 and TRBJ2-3; TRBD2 might be the D (5 bases). Germline loops: CDR1 SGHRS, CDR2 YFSETQ. This CDR3 contains 14 residues. The ends were cut back, 0 bases at V and 6 bases at J, with 11 bases in the middle. The CDR3 region has the DNA TGCGCCAGCAGCTTGGTTCTGGGAGAGGATACGCAGTATTTT. Its protein is CASSLVLGEDTQYF. Complete variable domain (other parts from reference TRBV5-1 and TRBJ2-3): KAGVTQTPRYLIKTRGQQVTLSCSPISGHRSVSWYQQTPGQGLQFLFEYFSETQRNKGNFPGRFSGRQFSNSRSEMNVSTLELGDSALYLCASSLVLGEDTQYFGPGTRLTVL.

The gene calls are TRBV19 and TRBJ1-6, with 9 bases lining up with TRBD1. This CDR3 contains 15 residues. CDR1 and CDR2 from the germline V gene are LNHDA and SQIVND (reference sequence). V trimming: 1 base; J trimming: 8 bases; junction bases outside the gene matches: 3. DNA of the CDR3: TGTGCCAGTAGTATAGTTCGGGACAGGGATTCACCCCTCCACTTT. Translating it yields CASSIVRDRDSPLHF.

The chain couples TRBV19 to TRBJ1-1; a possible D gene is TRBD1 (5 bases). The CDR3 sequence is 16 residues long. The germline V gene has CDR1 LNHDA and CDR2 SQIVND (reference sequence). The V gene lost 7 bases and the J gene lost 7 bases, with 25 bases spanning the gap. The CDR3 reads CASKVNELRGEVEAFF. CDR3 DNA sequence: TGTGCCAGTAAGGTTAATGAGCTTCGGGGGGAAGTTGAAGCTTTCTTT.

V gene TRBV27 combines with J gene TRBJ1-5; D remains unclear. Germline CDR1 and CDR2: MNHEY and SMNVEV (reference sequence). CDR3 length: 13 residues. V was pared by 2 bases and J by 4 bases, with 6 bases between. The chain's CDR3 is CASSLRGNQPQHF. CDR3 in DNA: TGTGCCAGCAGTTTACGGGGAAATCAGCCCCAGCATTTT.

V usage is TRBV5-1 and J usage is TRBJ1-4; tentatively, D is TRBD1 (6 bases). Germline assignment: CDR1 SGHRS and CDR2 YFSETQ. The V and J ends lost 5 bases and 3 bases respectively, with 17 bases between them. The CDR3 contains 16 residues. This CDR3 reads CASSVGQGLPNEKLFF. The CDR3 DNA is TGCGCCAGCAGTGTTGGTCAGGGGTTACCTAATGAAAAACTGTTTTTT.

V and J are TRBV6-5 and TRBJ2-3; tentatively, D is TRBD1 (7 bases). Germline V CDR1 and CDR2: MNHEY, SVGAGI. This CDR3 comprises 15 residues. The V end lost 2 bases, the J end lost 3 bases, and 12 bases lay between the germline ends. CDR3 sequence: CASSYAGGRTDTQYF. The CDR3 coding sequence is TGTGCCAGCAGTTACGCAGGGGGGAGGACAGATACGCAGTATTTT.

The chain links TRBV24-1 to TRBJ2-4, with TRBD2 matching 8 bases. Germline CDR1 reads KGHDR; CDR2 reads SFDVKD. J lost 8 bases, V lost 9 bases, and 11 bases had no gene match. CDR3 length: 14 amino acids. CDR3 region: CATCSGTVGHIQYF. CDR3 bases: TGTGCCACCTGTAGCGGGACCGTGGGACACATTCAGTACTTC.

The J gene is TRBJ2-7, the V gene TRBV2; 10 bases fit TRBD2. V lost 7 bases and J lost 4; bases outside the gene matches: 7. Germline-derived CDR1 and CDR2 are SNHLY and FYNNEI. The CDR3 is 14 amino acids. CDR3 nucleotide sequence: TGTGCCAGCATGAGCGGGAGGGGCGATTACGAGCAGTACTTC. This codes for CASMSGRGDYEQYF.

This clone appeared once. The chain carries TRBV27 and TRBJ2-7; unclear D gene. CDR1 and CDR2 (germline): MNHEY, SMNVEV (reference sequence). The CDR3 length is 13 residues. V lost 6 bases and J 3 bases, leaving 12 bases between the germline ends. Written as DNA, the CDR3 is TGTGCCAGCAGCTCAGGCCCCAGCTACGAGCAGTACTTC. Translated, it gives CASSSGPSYEQYF.

The rearrangement joins TRBV25-1 to TRBJ2-3; D is undetermined. Between the trimmed V and J ends, which lost 2 bases and 10 bases, there was a span of 13 bases. The CDR3 covers 13 residues. Germline V gives CDR1 MGHDK, CDR2 SYGVNS. In nucleotides, the CDR3 is TGTGCCAGCAGTGAAAAGCGAGCCCACTCGCAGTATTTT. It specifies CASSEKRAHSQYF.

This chain connects TRBV9 to TRBJ2-1, with a tentative D call TRBD2 (5 bases). Trimming stripped 3 bases from V and 5 bases from J, with 18 bases between. The CDR3 runs to 16 residues. Germline loops: CDR1 SGDLS, CDR2 YYNGEE. The CDR3 is CASSAPGGNVDNEQFF. The CDR3, as DNA: TGTGCCAGCAGCGCCCCCGGAGGTAATGTCGACAATGAGCAGTTCTTC.

The V and J genes are TRBV5-1 and TRBJ2-5; D not certain. CDR1 SGHRS and CDR2 YFSETQ come from the germline V gene. Trimming left V 4 bases short and J 3 bases short, with 13 bases between. CDR3 length: 14 residues. The CDR3 DNA follows: TGCGCCAGCAGCCCCGCCACTCTAAAAGAGACCCAGTACTTC. Translation: CASSPATLKETQYF.

This chain links TRBV2 with TRBJ2-1, with D perhaps matching TRBD1 (6 bases). CDR3 size: 13 residues. CDR1 and CDR2 (germline): SNHLY, FYNNEI. Deletions cut 3 bases from V and 6 bases from J, with 9 bases between. This CDR3 reads CASSDRGSNEQFF. The CDR3 DNA reads as TGTGCCAGCAGTGACAGGGGAAGCAATGAGCAGTTCTTC.

The CDR3 protein is CASSLGRGMNTEAFF. CDR3 DNA sequence: TGTGCCAGCAGCTTAGGTCGGGGAATGAACACTGAAGCTTTCTTT. The gene calls are TRBV7-3 and TRBJ1-1; D gene ambiguous. V lost 2 bases to trimming and J lost 0 bases, with 10 bases between them. Germline lookup yields CDR1 SGHTA and CDR2 FQGTGA. The CDR3 runs to 15 residues.

The chain couples TRBV28 to TRBJ1-2; 9 bases map to TRBD1. J gave up 6 bases and V 5 bases, and 10 bases lay outside the gene matches. The CDR3 length is 15 residues. Germline V gene sequence: CDR1 MDHEN, CDR2 SYDVKM. This chain's CDR3 is CASSTGDRDVDGYTF. The CDR3 coding sequence is TGTGCCAGCAGTACGGGGGACAGGGATGTCGATGGCTACACCTTC.